This T cell receptor (beta chain) is from a study of T cells in Graves' hyperthyroidism and ophthalmopathy. Looking at the study overall: Peripheral blood sampling occurred at initial diagnosis, before any treatment.

The CDR3 has 17 residues. V lost 0 bases to trimming and J lost 5 bases; unmatched junction nucleotides: 11. The germline V gene has CDR1 MNHEY and CDR2 SMNVEV (reference sequence). Amplified TCR beta CDR3 regions derived from RNA transcripts. When the TCR CDR3 underwent first-round RT-PCR, the HTBI primer set was used. TCRdb fed the multiplex PCR reads into MiXCR, producing one record per CDR3 protein. The profile covers about 210,000 distinct CDR3 sequences, with about 15% appearing a single time and roughly 50% taken by the ten largest. This clonotype was found many times. This sequence joins TRBV27 and TRBJ2-5; 8 bases fit TRBD2. The clonotype was recovered from a man aged 50 or older with Graves' hyperthyroidism. The source material was blood. The chain's CDR3 is CASSLSWVAGPSETQYF. CDR3 nucleotides: TGTGCCAGCAGTTTATCGTGGGTAGCGGGACCCTCGGAGACCCAGTACTTC.